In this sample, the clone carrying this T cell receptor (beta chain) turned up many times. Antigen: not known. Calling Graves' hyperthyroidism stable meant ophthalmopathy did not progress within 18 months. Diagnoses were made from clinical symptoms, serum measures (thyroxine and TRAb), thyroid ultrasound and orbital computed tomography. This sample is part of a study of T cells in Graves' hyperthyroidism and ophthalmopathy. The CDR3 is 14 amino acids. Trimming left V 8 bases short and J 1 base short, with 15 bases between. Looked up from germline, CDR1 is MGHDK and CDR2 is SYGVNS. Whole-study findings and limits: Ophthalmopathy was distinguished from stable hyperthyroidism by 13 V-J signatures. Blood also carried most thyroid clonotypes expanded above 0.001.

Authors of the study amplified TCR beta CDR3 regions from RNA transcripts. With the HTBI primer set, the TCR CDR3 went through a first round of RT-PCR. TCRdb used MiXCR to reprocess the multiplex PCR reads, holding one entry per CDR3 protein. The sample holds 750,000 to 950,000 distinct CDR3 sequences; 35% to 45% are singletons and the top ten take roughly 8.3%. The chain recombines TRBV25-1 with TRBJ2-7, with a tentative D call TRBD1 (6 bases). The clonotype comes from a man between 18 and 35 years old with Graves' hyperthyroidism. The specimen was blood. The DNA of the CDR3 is TGTGCCAGCGGCCGCAGGGGAAGTTCCTACGAGCAGTACTTC. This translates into CASGRRGSSYEQYF.